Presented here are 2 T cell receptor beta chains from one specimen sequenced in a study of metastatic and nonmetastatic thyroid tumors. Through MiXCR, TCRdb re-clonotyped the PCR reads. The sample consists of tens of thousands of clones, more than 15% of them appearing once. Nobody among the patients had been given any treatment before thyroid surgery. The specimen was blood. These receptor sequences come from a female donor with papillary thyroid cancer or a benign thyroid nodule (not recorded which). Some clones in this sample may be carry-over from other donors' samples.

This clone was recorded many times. The CDR3 DNA follows: TGTGCCAGCAGAAAAGACTCGGGCTACAATGAGCAGTTCTTC. This gives the protein CASRKDSGYNEQFF. V usage is TRBV12-3 or TRBV12-4 and J usage is TRBJ2-1; no firm D call. Between the trimmed V and J ends, which lost 6 bases and 3 bases, there was a span of 12 bases. The CDR3 loop spans 14 amino acids.

Here the CDR3 DNA reads TGTGCCAGTAGTAGTCGGGCTAATGAAAAACTGTTTTTT. It translates to CASSSRANEKLFF. The rearrangement uses TRBV19 and TRBJ1-4; D unclear. V lost 4 bases and J lost 3, with 6 bases in between. This CDR3 is 13 amino acids long. CDR1 and CDR2 (germline): LNHDA, SQIVND (reference sequence).